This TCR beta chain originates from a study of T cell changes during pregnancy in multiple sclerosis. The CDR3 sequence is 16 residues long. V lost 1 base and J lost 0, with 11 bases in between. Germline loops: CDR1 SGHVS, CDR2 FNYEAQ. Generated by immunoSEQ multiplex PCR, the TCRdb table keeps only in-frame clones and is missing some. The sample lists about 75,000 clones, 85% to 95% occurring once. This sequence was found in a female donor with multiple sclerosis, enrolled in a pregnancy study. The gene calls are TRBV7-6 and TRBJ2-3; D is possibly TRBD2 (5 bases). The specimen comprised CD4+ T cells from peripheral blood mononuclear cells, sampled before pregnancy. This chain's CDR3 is CASSLGAGSSTDTQYF. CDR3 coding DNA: TGTGCCAGCAGCTTAGGGGCGGGCTCCAGCACAGATACGCAGTATTTT.